This is a list of T cell receptor beta chains from one sample in a study of early T cells in non-severe SARS-CoV-2 infection. Using its own MiXCR run on the 5' RACE reads, TCRdb lists one record per CDR3 protein. The data show 53,000 or so distinct CDR3 sequences, roughly 9.8% seen once. Specimen: whole blood. The receptors were gathered from an adult who was a healthcare worker with PCR-confirmed SARS-CoV-2 infection or an uninfected control (not recorded which). CDR3s include the opening cysteine and the closing phenylalanine or tryptophan. The order of the fields is D gene, clone size, V gene, J gene, CDR3 protein, CDR3 DNA. D genes are given only for firm matches. Clone size is shown for a subset of rows, as once, few, many or a class of expanded clone.

>-|few|TRBV3-1|TRBJ1-1
CASSLRGERNTEAFF
TGTGCCAGCAGCCTACGTGGGGAGAGGAACACTGAAGCTTTCTTT
>-|many|TRBV7-2|TRBJ1-6
CASSLAPGSYNSPLHF
TGTGCCAGCAGCTTAGCGCCGGGGTCCTATAATTCACCCCTCCACTTT
>-|-|TRBV6-1|TRBJ2-7
CASSGTLTPPGQYF
TGTGCCAGCAGTGGGACTCTGACTCCGCCGGGGCAGTACTTC
>-|many|TRBV28|TRBJ2-7
CASSPSFGGDYEQYF
TGTGCCAGCAGTCCCTCATTTGGGGGAGATTACGAGCAGTACTTC
>-|-|TRBV18|TRBJ2-5
CASSPPPEQPQETQYF
TGTGCCAGCTCACCACCCCCCGAACAGCCACAAGAGACCCAGTACTTC
>TRBD1|many|TRBV6-6|TRBJ2-3
CASSYLGQGNVPDTQYF
TGTGCCAGCAGTTATCTAGGACAGGGGAATGTCCCAGATACGCAGTATTTT
>TRBD2|many|TRBV5-5|TRBJ2-3
CASSLGPLAVADTQYF
TGTGCCAGCAGCTTGGGACCTCTAGCGGTTGCAGATACGCAGTATTTT
>-|-|TRBV11-2|TRBJ1-3
CASSPREVSGNTIYF
TGTGCCAGCAGCCCCCGGGAGGTATCTGGAAACACCATATATTTT
>TRBD2|many|TRBV6-1|TRBJ2-3
CASRRTSRVPDTQYF
TGTGCCAGCAGGCGGACTAGCAGGGTCCCAGATACGCAGTATTTT
>TRBD2|many|TRBV24-1|TRBJ2-1
CATSDLQPSLGGESIYEQFF
TGTGCCACCAGTGATTTGCAACCATCCTTGGGAGGGGAGAGTATATATGAGCAGTTCTTC
>-|many|TRBV15|TRBJ2-7
CATSRDLPGEQYF
TGTGCCACCAGCAGAGATCTGCCAGGCGAGCAGTACTTC
>-|many|TRBV7-9|TRBJ2-1
CASSFGTGPQFF
TGTGCCAGCAGCTTTGGGACGGGACCCCAGTTCTTC
>TRBD1|many|TRBV24-1|TRBJ2-7
CATSDRTGSYEQYF
TGTGCCACCAGTGACCGGACAGGTTCCTACGAGCAGTACTTC
>-|once|TRBV28|TRBJ2-2
CASTLTSNTGELFF
TGTGCCAGCACCCTGACAAGCAACACCGGGGAGCTGTTTTTT
>TRBD2|-|TRBV18|TRBJ2-7
CASSRGLAEEQYF
TGTGCCAGCTCCCGCGGACTAGCGGAAGAGCAGTACTTC
>TRBD2|-|TRBV7-9|TRBJ2-1
CASSFRLAGYNEQFF
TGTGCCAGCAGCTTCCGACTAGCGGGGTACAATGAGCAGTTCTTC
>TRBD2|many|TRBV7-2|TRBJ2-2
CASSLRLAGAGGELFF
TGTGCCAGCAGCTTACGACTAGCGGGAGCGGGCGGGGAGCTGTTTTTT
>TRBD1|-|TRBV4-2|TRBJ2-7
CASSLGTGAAYEQYF
TGTGCCAGCAGCTTGGGGACAGGGGCGGCCTACGAGCAGTACTTC
>-|few|TRBV10-3|TRBJ2-7
CAIMATLGYEQYF
TGTGCCATCATGGCAACCCTGGGCTACGAGCAGTACTTC
>-|many|TRBV7-3|TRBJ2-3
CASSPQVTDTQYF
TGTGCCAGCAGCCCCCAGGTGACAGATACGCAGTATTTT
>TRBD2|many|TRBV4-2|TRBJ2-7
CASSQVTAGVVKQYF
TGTGCCAGCAGCCAAGTTACAGCGGGAGTAGTGAAGCAGTACTTC
>-|few|TRBV10-1|TRBJ2-1
CASSESGRADNEQFF
TGCGCCAGCAGTGAGTCCGGGCGGGCGGACAATGAGCAGTTCTTC
>-|many|TRBV7-9|TRBJ1-3
CASRPAPSSENTIYF
TGTGCCAGCAGACCGGCCCCCTCTTCTGAAAACACCATATATTTT
>-|few|TRBV9|TRBJ1-2
CASSGGAGRYGYTF
TGTGCCAGCAGCGGGGGGGCCGGTCGCTATGGCTACACCTTC
>TRBD2|-|TRBV5-1|TRBJ2-7
CASSLDPGLAAEQYF
TGCGCCAGCAGCTTGGACCCGGGGCTAGCGGCCGAGCAGTACTTC
>-|-|TRBV30|TRBJ2-3
CAWSMGNVDTQYF
TGTGCCTGGTCAATGGGCAACGTGGATACGCAGTATTTT
>TRBD1|few|TRBV6-5|TRBJ1-2
CASSSGQGLINYGYTF
TGTGCCAGCAGTTCGGGACAGGGACTCATTAACTATGGCTACACCTTC
>TRBD2|many|TRBV28|TRBJ2-1
CASSSYRLAGAEKRQNSYNEQFF
TGTGCCAGCAGTTCCTACCGACTAGCGGGAGCCGAAAAACGGCAGAACTCCTACAATGAGCAGTTCTTC
>-|many|TRBV28|TRBJ2-7
CASSLCIRDREAYEQYF
TGTGCCAGCAGTTTATGCATCCGGGACCGAGAGGCCTACGAGCAGTACTTC
>-|many|TRBV3-1|TRBJ1-3
CASSQGVERTGNTIYF
TGTGCCAGCAGCCAAGGAGTAGAGAGAACAGGAAACACCATATATTTT
>-|few|TRBV6-5|TRBJ2-7
CASSYSGSYEQYF
TGTGCCAGCAGTTACTCGGGCAGCTACGAGCAGTACTTC
>-|many|TRBV5-1|TRBJ2-1
CASSPAGLNEQFF
TGCGCCAGCAGCCCCGCAGGCCTTAATGAGCAGTTCTTC
>TRBD1|few|TRBV5-1|TRBJ2-7
CASSMGQSSYEQYF
TGCGCCAGCAGCATGGGACAGAGCTCCTACGAGCAGTACTTC
>TRBD1|many|TRBV29-1|TRBJ1-2
CSVQGDSGYTF
TGCAGCGTCCAGGGGGACTCTGGCTACACCTTC
>-|few|TRBV5-1|TRBJ2-3
CASSLRSLGATDTQYF
TGCGCCAGCAGCTTGAGGTCTCTAGGGGCCACAGATACGCAGTATTTT
>TRBD1|many|TRBV7-9|TRBJ2-1
CASTRQGAGEQFF
TGTGCCAGCACCCGACAGGGGGCTGGGGAGCAGTTCTTC
>-|many|TRBV3-1|TRBJ1-1
CASSQDQGRSTEAFF
TGTGCCAGCAGCCAAGATCAGGGGAGGAGCACTGAAGCTTTCTTT
>-|once|TRBV5-4|TRBJ2-4
CASSFGPNIQYF
TGTGCCAGCAGCTTCGGGCCTAACATTCAGTACTTC
>-|-|TRBV3-1|TRBJ2-7
CASSQGAAGRSYEQYF
TGTGCCAGCAGCCAAGGTGCGGCGGGCCGCTCCTACGAGCAGTACTTC
>TRBD1|many|TRBV6-6|TRBJ1-5
CASRKGTGGEYSNQPQHF
TGTGCCAGCAGGAAAGGGACAGGGGGCGAGTATAGCAATCAGCCCCAGCATTTT
>TRBD2|-|TRBV5-5|TRBJ2-7
CASSRRTSGTYEQYF
TGTGCCAGCAGCCGACGGACTAGCGGGACCTACGAGCAGTACTTC
>-|few|TRBV4-1|TRBJ1-3
CASSQVTVSENTIYF
TGCGCCAGCAGCCAAGTAACGGTCTCTGAAAACACCATATATTTT
>-|many|TRBV29-1|TRBJ1-1
CSVEDGTIEAFF
TGCAGCGTTGAAGATGGGACAATTGAAGCTTTCTTT
>-|many|TRBV29-1|TRBJ2-5
CSVEGGPTVDQETQYF
TGCAGCGTTGAAGGGGGACCAACGGTGGACCAAGAGACCCAGTACTTC
>-|-|TRBV2|TRBJ2-1
CASLGWSYNEQFF
TGTGCCAGTTTGGGTTGGTCCTACAATGAGCAGTTCTTC
>-|many|TRBV7-9|TRBJ2-3
CASSTTGFDSTDTQYF
TGTGCCAGCAGCACCACAGGGTTCGATAGCACAGATACGCAGTATTTT
>TRBD1|many|TRBV18|TRBJ1-5
CASSPPRGTGGQPQHF
TGTGCCAGCTCACCACCGCGGGGGACAGGGGGTCAGCCCCAGCATTTT
>-|-|TRBV28|TRBJ1-1
CASNTGYYTEAFF
TGTGCCAGCAATACAGGTTATTACACTGAAGCTTTCTTT
>TRBD2|many|TRBV29-1|TRBJ2-1
CSVEGLAGVSYNEQFF
TGCAGCGTAGAGGGACTAGCGGGAGTGTCCTACAATGAGCAGTTCTTC
>-|few|TRBV13|TRBJ2-1
CASSREFNEQFF
TGTGCCAGCAGCCGGGAGTTCAATGAGCAGTTCTTC
>-|medium-sized|TRBV28|TRBJ2-2
CASTSRVTGELFF
TGTGCCAGCACTTCTAGGGTTACCGGGGAGCTGTTTTTT
>TRBD2|many|TRBV29-1|TRBJ2-7
CSVGTAGTSAVYEQYF
TGCAGCGTCGGAACGGCCGGGACTAGCGCTGTATACGAGCAGTACTTC
>-|many|TRBV7-9|TRBJ2-2
CASSLTAGGELFF
TGTGCCAGCAGCTTAACGGCTGGCGGGGAGCTGTTTTTT
>TRBD2|many|TRBV6-6|TRBJ2-3
CASSYSISGGDSTDTQYF
TGTGCCAGCAGTTACTCGATTAGCGGGGGAGATAGCACAGATACGCAGTATTTT